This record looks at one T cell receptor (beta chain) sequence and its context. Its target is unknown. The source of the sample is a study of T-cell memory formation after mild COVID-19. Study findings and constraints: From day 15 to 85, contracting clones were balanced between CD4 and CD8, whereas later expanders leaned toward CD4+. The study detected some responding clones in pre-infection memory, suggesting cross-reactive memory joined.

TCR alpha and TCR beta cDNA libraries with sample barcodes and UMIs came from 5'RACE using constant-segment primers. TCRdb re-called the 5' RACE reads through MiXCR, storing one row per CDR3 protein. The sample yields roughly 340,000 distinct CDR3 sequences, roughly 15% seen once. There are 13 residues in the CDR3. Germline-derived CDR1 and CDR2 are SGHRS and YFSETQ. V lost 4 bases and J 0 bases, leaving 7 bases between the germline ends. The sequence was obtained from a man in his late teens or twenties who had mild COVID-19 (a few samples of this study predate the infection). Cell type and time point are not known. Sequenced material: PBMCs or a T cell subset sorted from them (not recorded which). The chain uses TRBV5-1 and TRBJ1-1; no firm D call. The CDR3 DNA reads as TGCGCCAGCAGCCCCTGGCTGAACACTGAAGCTTTCTTT. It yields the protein CASSPWLNTEAFF.